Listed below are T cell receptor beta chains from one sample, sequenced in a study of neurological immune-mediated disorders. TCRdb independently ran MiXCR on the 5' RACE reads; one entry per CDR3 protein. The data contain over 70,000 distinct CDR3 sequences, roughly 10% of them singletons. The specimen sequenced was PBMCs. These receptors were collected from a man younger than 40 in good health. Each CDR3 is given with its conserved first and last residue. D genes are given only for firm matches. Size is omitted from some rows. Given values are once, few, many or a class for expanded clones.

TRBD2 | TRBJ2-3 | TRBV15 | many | TGTGCCACCAGCAGACCCCTGACTAGCTCCCCAGATACGCAGTATTTT | CATSRPLTSSPDTQYF
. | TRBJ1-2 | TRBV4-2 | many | TGTGCCAGCAGCCAAAATCCAGGGACTGGCTACACCTTC | CASSQNPGTGYTF
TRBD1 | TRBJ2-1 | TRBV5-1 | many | TGCGCCAGCAGTGACAGGGGCGGGTACAATGAGCAGTTCTTC | CASSDRGGYNEQFF
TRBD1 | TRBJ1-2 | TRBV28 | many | TGTGCCAGCAGTTTAGGGGGACAGGGTCGCGGCTACACCTTC | CASSLGGQGRGYTF
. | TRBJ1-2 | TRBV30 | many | TGTGCCTGGAGGTTGGCCTATGGCTACACCTTC | CAWRLAYGYTF
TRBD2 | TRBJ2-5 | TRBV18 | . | TGTGCCAGCTCCGAGGGGAGGGACGAGACCCAGTACTTC | CASSEGRDETQYF
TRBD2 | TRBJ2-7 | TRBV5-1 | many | TGCGCCAGCAGCTTGGCTCTAGCGGGAGGGTTTTACGAGCAGTACTTC | CASSLALAGGFYEQYF
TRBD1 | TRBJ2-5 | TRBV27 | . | TGTGCCAGCGGTTTACATCGAAGGACAGGGGAAGAGACCCAGTACTTC | CASGLHRRTGEETQYF
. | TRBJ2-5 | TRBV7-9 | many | TGTGCCAGCAGCTCCGGCCTAGGACAAGAGACCCAGTACTTC | CASSSGLGQETQYF
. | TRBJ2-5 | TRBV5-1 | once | TGCGCCAGCAGCTTTAGTTGTGAGACCCAGTACTTC | CASSFSCETQYF
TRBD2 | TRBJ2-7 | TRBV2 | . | TGTGCCAGCAGTGAAGAGCGCGCGGGAGGGTCCTACGAGCAGTACTTC | CASSEERAGGSYEQYF
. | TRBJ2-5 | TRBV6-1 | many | TGTGCCAGCAGCCCGGGACTGGTACAAGAGACCCAGTACTTC | CASSPGLVQETQYF
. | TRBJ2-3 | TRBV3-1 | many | TGTGCCAGCAGCCAAGACTCCGGGGGCCCGACAGATACGCAGTATTTT | CASSQDSGGPTDTQYF
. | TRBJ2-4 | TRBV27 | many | TGTGCCAGCAGAGGGGGGGCGGAAAACATTCAGTACTTC | CASRGGAENIQYF
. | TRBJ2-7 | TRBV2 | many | TGTGCCAGCAGTGGGGACGATAACTACGAGCAGTACTTC | CASSGDDNYEQYF
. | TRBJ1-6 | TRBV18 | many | TGTGCCAGCTCACCGGATAATTCACCCCTCCACTTT | CASSPDNSPLHF
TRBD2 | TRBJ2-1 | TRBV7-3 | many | TGTGCCAGCAGCTTGGGGACTAGCGGGACCAATGAGCAGTTCTTC | CASSLGTSGTNEQFF
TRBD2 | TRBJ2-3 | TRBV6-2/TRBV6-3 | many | TGTGCCAGTAGCACGGGAGGTACAGATACGCAGTATTTT | CASSTGGTDTQYF
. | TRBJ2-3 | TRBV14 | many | TGTGCCAGCAGCCAAGGCGGGATGGATACGCAGTATTTT | CASSQGGMDTQYF
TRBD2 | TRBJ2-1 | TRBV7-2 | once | TGTGCCAGCATCCACTCTAGCGGGAGAAGGAATGAGCAGTTCTTC | CASIHSSGRRNEQFF